This T cell receptor beta chain stems from a study of beta chain features in type 1 diabetes (dated by TCRdb to between 2018 and 2020). General notes on the study: Mean age, gender distribution, total cell number and subset yield did not differ between patients and healthy donors. Across all samples, almost 110 million sorted cells were examined, and cell number per subset correlated strongly with RNA yield. The study compared the TCRB repertoires of sorted circulating CD4+ T cell subsets in recently diagnosed type 1 diabetes patients with those in matched healthy donors. Whereas all 30 or so donors provided naive and central memory subsets, regulatory and stem cell-like memory subsets were isolated from just 8 patients and roughly eight healthy donors. The full study reports these points: PCR may preferentially amplify shorter templates, but because patient and control samples were amplified and corrected together, any resulting skew would affect both groups equally. Naive, central memory and regulatory TCRB repertoires appeared to be more alike among patients than among healthy donors. In all four CD4+ subsets, TCRB CDR3 length was moderately but significantly shorter in type 1 diabetes patients. At VDJ recombination sites, patients with type 1 diabetes made fewer insertions and deleted more nucleotides, a pattern implying thymic rearrangement abnormalities. Sequencing cDNA rather than genomic DNA could over-represent highly expressing activated cells, although activation and CD3 levels did not differ between groups. Because the HLA sub-analyses included only small numbers of individuals, any influence of HLA type on TCRB rearrangement was left unresolved.

The entire amount of isolated RNA was reverse transcribed using the High Capacity cDNA Reverse Transcription Kit, so the sequenced TCRB transcripts were expressed ones. Deep immunoSEQ sequencing was applied to naive, central memory and regulatory T cell samples, giving an average of approximately 3.8 million total reads per sample. Sorted cells were lysed in RLT buffer, and RNA was extracted using DNase-treated RNeasy Micro or Mini kits according to cell number. To prevent cross-contamination, each cell subset was processed individually, whereas patient and healthy donor samples were processed jointly. The immunoSEQ multiplex PCR was used to amplify TCRB sequences from cDNA, generating 87-bp fragments that spanned the CDR3 region. The amplicons were sequenced using the Illumina HiSeq platform. The original pipeline was this. PCR bias was corrected computationally using synthetic template baselines, and reads within Hamming distance 2 were collapsed, with unmergeable singletons discarded. Reads were aligned against IMGT to assign V, D and J genes, CDR3 length and insertions or deletions at six rearrangement sites. Within each subset, clonotype counts were normalized to the number of sorted cells before true diversity and Gini coefficients were calculated with the tcR R package. The overlap coefficient, calculated on TCRB nucleotide sequences, was used to measure repertoire sharing. As a proxy for the pre-selection repertoire, out-of-frame TCRB sequences from naive cells were analyzed. The clones in this table, taken by TCRdb from immuneACCESS, are in-frame only. Not every clone is retained; where verified, under half of the shortfall comes from an unresolved V gene, and the cause of the rest is unknown. That table supplies the V and J calls and clone size; D and trimming were determined from the DNA. Across this sample there are about 640,000 clones, with 9.5% to 15% seen only once. Clones ranked in the top ten supply around 0.12% of the sample.

As concerns this clone: Its antigen is still unknown. It has no much larger one-base neighbor in the sample; base qualities were not kept.

From each donor, a single peripheral blood sample of around 120 mL on average was drawn into heparinised tubes. Using a panel that included CD45RO, CCR7, CD25, CD127, CD95 and CD27, naive, central memory, regulatory and stem cell-like memory CD4+ T cells were sorted on a BD FACSAria II. Purity was above 95% for every sorted population. PBMCs were isolated immediately by Lymphoprep density gradient centrifugation and stained directly without culture. So that batch effects would be minimized, each experiment stained and sorted samples in pairs, pairing one healthy donor with one patient. The sequenced sample consisted of naive CD4+ T cells from blood. The cell subset or site label on this specimen signifies: true naive CD4+ T cells. This TCR was recovered from a man aged 25 to 40 with type 1 diabetes.

This receptor has the CDR3 CASRKGGQDEQYF. The nucleotides are TGTGCCAGCAGGAAGGGTGGTCAGGACGAGCAGTACTTC. The sequence joins TRBV6-5 to TRBJ2-7, with the D segment identity uncertain. For CDR1 and CDR2, the germline V gene lists MNHEY and SVGAGI. There are 13 amino acids in the CDR3, from cysteine to phenylalanine inclusive. Solely the CDR3 DNA is kept, with 39 bases framed from the first base. Between the V and J ends, shortened by 6 bases and 5 bases respectively, the junction contains 14 bases.